This T cell receptor beta chain comes out of a study of blood T cells in healthy people across ages. Germline lookup yields CDR1 KGHDR and CDR2 SFDVKD. V was trimmed by 1 base and J by 6 bases, leaving 8 bases between them. The CDR3 spans 13 residues. Together with a sample-barcoded 5' primer, a J-beta primer mix was included in a second PCR lasting about 7 to 12 cycles. MiXCR, run by TCRdb on the 5' RACE reads, gives a single entry per CDR3 protein. The repertoire holds about 730,000 distinct CDR3 sequences, with around 46% as singletons. In its sample, this clonotype was seen a few times. Sequenced sample: blood. J is TRBJ1-2 and V is TRBV24-1; a weak D match, TRBD1 (6 bases). The clonotype was recovered from a woman in her fifties or sixties in good health. CDR3 sequence (DNA): TGTGCCACCAGTGATTTCAACAGGGATGGCTACACCTTC. Its translation is CATSDFNRDGYTF.